The 5 T cell receptor beta chains below were found in one sample sequenced in a study of shared clonotypes between healthy human individuals. TCRdb's table, derived via immunoSEQ multiplex PCR, lists solely in-frame clones and lacks some. The table lists 2 million to 2.5 million clones, under 95% of them singletons. As defined, naive CD8 cells were CD45RO-negative and positively selected for CCR7, with terminally differentiated effector memory CD45RA+ cells excluded. Sequenced sample: naive CD8+ T cells from PBMCs. Receptors originate from a man aged 18 to 29 in good health. Some clones in this sample may be carry-over from other donors' samples.

The gene calls are TRBV13 and TRBJ2-7; TRBD2 matches 8 bases. CDR1 and CDR2 from the germline V gene are PRHDT and FYEKMQ (reference sequence). The junction had 0 bases not matched to a gene; V was cut back by 1 base and J by 1 base. There are 14 residues in the CDR3. CDR3 amino acids: CASSLERGSYEQYF. The CDR3 bases are TGTGCCAGCAGCTTAGAGCGGGGGTCCTACGAGCAGTACTTC.

The chain links TRBV28 to TRBJ2-5; D is undetermined. V lost 1 base and J lost 2, with 5 bases in between. CDR1 and CDR2 (germline): MDHEN, SYDVKM. The CDR3 contains 13 residues. The CDR3 region has the DNA TGTGCCAGCAGTTTATTGGAGCAAGAGACCCAGTACTTC. It is translated as CASSLLEQETQYF.

This chain uses TRBV25-1 with TRBJ2-7; TRBD1 agrees at 7 bases. The CDR3 extends over 14 amino acids. The J segment lost 2 bases and the V segment lost 3 bases, leaving 4 bases of the junction unmatched. The germline V gene encodes CDR1 MGHDK and CDR2 SYGVNS. The CDR3 sequence: CASSDTDRAYEQYF. The CDR3 bases are TGTGCCAGCAGTGACACAGACAGGGCCTACGAGCAGTACTTC.

This CDR3 reads CASSLEAGGIGEKLFF. In nucleotides, the CDR3 is TGTGCCAGCAGCTTAGAGGCAGGGGGGATCGGTGAAAAACTGTTTTTT. This sequence joins TRBV7-9 and TRBJ1-4; 7 positions agree with TRBD1. With V trimmed by 1 base and J by 7 bases, 9 bases remained unmatched. CDR1 is SEHNR and CDR2 is FQNEAQ in the germline V gene (reference sequence). The length of the CDR3 is 16 residues.

J is TRBJ1-2 and V is TRBV28; no clear D. Trimming stripped 3 bases from V and 6 bases from J, with 11 bases between. CDR1 MDHEN and CDR2 SYDVKM come from the germline V gene. The CDR3 is made up of 13 amino acids. The CDR3 nucleotides are TGTGCCAGCAGTTTTAGGAGGTGGGATGGCTACACCTTC. Its protein product is CASSFRRWDGYTF.